The 22 T cell receptor beta chains given below trace back to one sample, sequenced in a study of shared clonotypes between healthy human individuals (TCRdb year 2020). CD8 naive samples consisted of CD45RO-negative cells that were positively selected for CCR7, yielding a CD45RA+CCR7+ population without TemRA cells. The library was built by means of the immunoSEQ multiplex PCR assay. TCRdb took this table from immuneACCESS and kept in-frame rearrangements with V and J called. Such tables lack part of the clones; where checked against another copy, unresolved V genes explain under half of the gap, and the rest is unexplained. This sample comprises roughly 2,000,000 clones, over 85% of them detected only once. Over 1.5% of the sample rests with the top ten. Sequenced material: naive CD8+ T cells from PBMCs. This specimen's cell subset or site label, interpreted: CD45RA+CCR7+. These receptors originate from a young man in good health. Some clones in this sample may be carry-over from other donors' samples.

The rearrangement uses TRBV2 and TRBJ2-3, with 7 bases matching TRBD1. CDR1 is SNHLY and CDR2 is FYNNEI in the germline V gene. This CDR3 is built from 15 residues. V dropped 0 bases and J dropped 2; count of bases not matched to a gene: 2. CDR3 sequence: CASSEAGQSTDTQYF. The CDR3, as DNA: TGTGCCAGCAGTGAAGCGGGACAGTCCACAGATACGCAGTATTTT.

Concerning this clone: Other DNA sequences in this sample translate to the same CDR3. This rearrangement joins TRBV27 to TRBJ2-5; no clear D gene. Germline V CDR1 and CDR2: MNHEY, SMNVEV (reference sequence). Trimming pared 2 bases from V and 2 bases from J, leaving 6 bases between. The CDR3 runs to 13 residues. In DNA, the CDR3 is TGTGCCAGCAGTTTACTTCCTCAAGAGACCCAGTACTTC. It yields the protein CASSLLPQETQYF.

The CDR3 spells CASSLLGGFGYNEQFF. Written as DNA, the CDR3 is TGTGCCAGCAGTTTATTGGGGGGCTTCGGATACAATGAGCAGTTCTTC. The chain recombines TRBV27 with TRBJ2-1; D is possibly TRBD1 or TRBD2 (6 bases each). Trimming took off 1 base at V and 4 bases at J, with 14 bases between the two ends. CDR1 is MNHEY and CDR2 is SMNVEV in the germline V gene (reference sequence). This CDR3 comprises 16 residues.

This clone was detected once. The genes are TRBV28 and TRBJ2-3; 8 positions match TRBD1. The length of the CDR3 is 16 residues. Germline trimming cut 5 bases from V and 0 bases from J; bases unmatched to any gene: 7. Per the germline V gene, CDR1 is MDHEN and CDR2 is SYDVKM. Here the CDR3 DNA reads TGTGCCAGCAGTACCCTGGACAGGGTTAGCACAGATACGCAGTATTTT. It encodes CASSTLDRVSTDTQYF.

The rearrangement joins TRBV4-2 to TRBJ2-7; D could derive from TRBD1 or TRBD2 (5 bases each). CDR1 is LGHNA and CDR2 is YNFKEQ in the germline V gene. V was pared by 0 bases and J by 2 bases, with 14 bases between. This CDR3 is built from 16 residues. The CDR3 reads CASSQDKGTGTYEQYF. CDR3 in DNA: TGTGCCAGCAGCCAAGATAAAGGGACCGGGACCTACGAGCAGTACTTC.

The gene calls are TRBV7-9 and TRBJ2-7, with TRBD2 as a possible D gene (6 bases). CDR1 and CDR2 (germline): SEHNR, FQNEAQ (reference sequence). The CDR3 has 13 amino acids. The V gene lost 5 bases and the J gene lost 6 bases, with 14 bases spanning the gap. DNA for the CDR3: TGTGCCAGCAGCCCGGGTGGGCGGGGCGAGCAGTACTTC. As protein: CASSPGGRGEQYF.

The chain uses TRBV10-3 and TRBJ1-2; 12 bases match TRBD1. V gave up 0 bases and J gave up 11 bases; unmatched junction bases: 4. Germline CDR1 is ENHRY and CDR2 is SYGVKD. This CDR3 has 14 residues. Here the CDR3 DNA reads TGTGCCATCAGTGAGTCTGCGGGACAGGGGGCTTACACCTTC. This gives the protein CAISESAGQGAYTF.

The chain uses TRBV5-1 and TRBJ1-4, with 8 bases aligning to TRBD1. CDR1 and CDR2 (germline): SGHRS, YFSETQ. CDR3 size: 16 residues. Trimming took 5 bases from V and 6 from J; bases not matched to a gene: 12. CDR3 bases: TGCGCCAGCAGTTTACAGGGGGAGCCTCACGATGAAAAACTGTTTTTT. Residues: CASSLQGEPHDEKLFF.

The chain links TRBV19 to TRBJ1-2, with D maybe TRBD1 (5 bases). The V end lost 1 base, the J end lost 8 bases, and 14 bases lay between the germline ends. CDR1 LNHDA and CDR2 SQIVND come from the germline V gene (reference sequence). This CDR3 has 14 amino acids. This CDR3 reads CASSIGRTTKGYTF. The CDR3 bases are TGTGCCAGTAGTATAGGTCGGACAACAAAAGGCTACACCTTC.

This clone appeared a single time. V is TRBV11-2 and J is TRBJ1-3, with D perhaps TRBD1 (5 bases). Germline V gene sequence: CDR1 SGHAT, CDR2 FQNNGV. Trimming shortened V by 0 bases and J by 4 bases, and 10 bases separated the two germline ends. The CDR3 is 15 amino acids. CDR3 protein: CASSLEAGSGNTIYF. The CDR3 DNA reads as TGTGCCAGCAGCTTAGAGGCAGGGTCCGGAAACACCATATATTTT.

The J gene is TRBJ2-7, the V gene TRBV9; D may be TRBD2 (5 bases). Trimming took off 0 bases at V and 10 bases at J, with 11 bases between the two ends. There are 12 residues in the CDR3. Germline values: CDR1 SGDLS, CDR2 YYNGEE. The CDR3 DNA reads as TGTGCCAGCAGCGTAGGGTCCGGGATTCAGTACTTC. Amino acids: CASSVGSGIQYF. Full variable domain (missing parts from reference TRBV9 and TRBJ2-7): DSGVTQTPKHLITATGQRVTLRCSPRSGDLSVYWYQQSLDQGLQFLIQYYNGEERAKGNILERFSAQQFPDLHSELNLSSLELGDSALYFCASSVGSGIQYFGPGTRLTVT.

The chain combines TRBV7-9 with TRBJ2-6, with D possibly matching TRBD2 (5 bases). Per germline, CDR1 SEHNR and CDR2 FQNEAQ (reference sequence). The ends were cut back, 1 base at V and 2 bases at J, with 6 bases in the middle. There are 15 residues in the CDR3. For the CDR3, the DNA is TGTGCCAGCAGCTTAGTGGAGGCTGGGGCCAACGTCCTGACTTTC. It specifies CASSLVEAGANVLTF.

The chain uses TRBV5-6 and TRBJ2-3, with 7 bases identical to TRBD2. The J segment lost 2 bases and the V segment lost 4 bases, leaving 7 bases of the junction unmatched. From germline, CDR1 is SGHDT and CDR2 YYEEEE. The CDR3 runs 15 residues. The chain's CDR3 is CASSPSGGFTDTQYF. CDR3 nucleotide sequence: TGTGCCAGCAGCCCTAGCGGTGGATTCACAGATACGCAGTATTTT.

This clone was recorded only once. This sequence joins TRBV11-1 and TRBJ1-1; 8 positions match TRBD1. This CDR3 is 15 amino acids long. The ends lost 2 bases at V and 5 bases at J; junction bases unmatched: 7. Germline values: CDR1 SGHAT, CDR2 FQDESV (reference sequence). Here the CDR3 reads CASSLTQGAKTEAFF. The CDR3 DNA sequence: TGTGCCAGCAGCTTAACCCAGGGGGCAAAAACTGAAGCTTTCTTT.

This chain links TRBV25-1 with TRBJ2-4; D uncertain. This CDR3 is 12 amino acids long. Germline lookup yields CDR1 MGHDK and CDR2 SYGVNS. V shed 4 bases and J shed 14 bases, with 15 bases lying between them. CDR3 DNA sequence: TGTGCCAGCAGTGGGGATGACATCCTCGAGTACTTC. It specifies CASSGDDILEYF.

The chain employs TRBV27 and TRBJ2-2, with a weak D call TRBD1 (7 bases). CDR1 MNHEY and CDR2 SMNVEV come from the germline V gene (reference sequence). The CDR3 length is 17 residues. The ends were cut back, 6 bases at V and 3 bases at J, with 20 bases in the middle. This chain's CDR3 is CASSYTTEGADTGELFF. CDR3 in DNA: TGTGCCAGCAGCTATACAACGGAGGGGGCCGACACCGGGGAGCTGTTTTTT.

Regarding this clone: The sample holds other DNA sequences that translate to the same CDR3. The V gene is TRBV28, the J gene TRBJ1-2, with D unclear. The germline gives CDR1 MDHEN, CDR2 SYDVKM. The CDR3 runs to 14 residues. The V end was cut by 1 base, the J end by 4 bases, with 10 bases between. CDR3 in amino acids: CASSLSGQVYGYTF. CDR3 coding DNA: TGTGCCAGCAGTTTATCGGGCCAGGTCTATGGCTACACCTTC.

This sequence joins TRBV27 and TRBJ1-2; 9 positions agree with TRBD1. The CDR3 runs 13 residues. Germline CDR1 MNHEY, CDR2 SMNVEV (reference sequence). The V segment lost 5 bases and the J segment 13 bases; nucleotides outside the gene matches: 11. The CDR3 region is CASSTHQQGAVTF. As DNA, the CDR3 is TGTGCCAGCAGTACCCATCAACAGGGGGCCGTCACCTTC.

This chain's CDR3 is CAISESGSAEAFF. DNA of the CDR3: TGTGCCATCAGTGAGTCGGGGAGCGCTGAAGCTTTCTTT. This rearrangement joins TRBV10-3 to TRBJ1-1; D call uncertain. This CDR3 is 13 amino acids long. Germline V gene lookup returns CDR1 ENHRY and CDR2 SYGVKD. Deletions cut 0 bases from V and 6 bases from J, with 8 bases between.

The V gene is TRBV7-9, the J gene TRBJ2-1; 11 positions match TRBD2. The trim removed 10 bases at V and 5 bases at J, leaving 10 bases unmatched. Germline V gene sequence: CDR1 SEHNR, CDR2 FQNEAQ (reference sequence). This CDR3 contains 15 residues. The CDR3 sequence: CATQPLAGVHNEQFF. The CDR3 DNA reads as TGTGCCACCCAGCCACTAGCGGGAGTCCACAATGAGCAGTTCTTC.

This sequence joins TRBV13 and TRBJ1-4; D is unclear. Germline-derived CDR1 and CDR2 are PRHDT and FYEKMQ (reference sequence). This CDR3 is built from 16 residues. Trimming removed 1 base at V and 8 bases at J, with 17 bases between. The CDR3 reads CASSLVAGQTVEKLFF. The DNA for the CDR3 is TGTGCCAGCAGCTTAGTAGCCGGGCAAACAGTAGAAAAACTGTTTTTT.

The chain is built from TRBV4-2 and TRBJ2-7; D is possibly TRBD1 or TRBD2 (5 bases each). This CDR3 spans 15 amino acids. CDR1 LGHNA and CDR2 YNFKEQ come from the germline V gene. V dropped 0 bases and J dropped 6 bases, with 15 bases sitting between them. The CDR3 loop reads CASSQERGAISEQYF. DNA of the CDR3: TGTGCCAGCAGCCAAGAAAGAGGGGCCATATCCGAGCAGTACTTC.